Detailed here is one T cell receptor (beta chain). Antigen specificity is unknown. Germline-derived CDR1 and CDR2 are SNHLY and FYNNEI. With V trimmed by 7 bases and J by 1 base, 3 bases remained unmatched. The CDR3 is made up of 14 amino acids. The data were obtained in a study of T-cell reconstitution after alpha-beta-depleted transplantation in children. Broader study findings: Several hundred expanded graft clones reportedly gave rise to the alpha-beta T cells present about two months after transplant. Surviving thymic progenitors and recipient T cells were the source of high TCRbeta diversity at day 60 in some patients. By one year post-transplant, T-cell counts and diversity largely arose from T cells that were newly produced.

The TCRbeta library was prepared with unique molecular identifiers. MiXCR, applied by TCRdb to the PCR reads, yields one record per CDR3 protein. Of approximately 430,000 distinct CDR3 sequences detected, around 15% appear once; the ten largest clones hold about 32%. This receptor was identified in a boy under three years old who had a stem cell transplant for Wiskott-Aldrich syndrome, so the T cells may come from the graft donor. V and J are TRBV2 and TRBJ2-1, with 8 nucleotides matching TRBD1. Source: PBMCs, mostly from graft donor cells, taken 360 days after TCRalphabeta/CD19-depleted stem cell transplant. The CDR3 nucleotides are TGTGCCAGCACTCAGGGGGCTTCCTACAATGAGCAGTTCTTC. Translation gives CASTQGASYNEQFF. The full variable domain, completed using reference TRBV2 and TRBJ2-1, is EPEVTQTPSHQVTQMGQEVILRCVPISNHLYFYWYRQILGQKVEFLVSFYNNEISEKSEIFDDQFSVERPDGSNFTLKIRSTKLEDSAMYFCASTQGASYNEQFFGPGTRLTVL.